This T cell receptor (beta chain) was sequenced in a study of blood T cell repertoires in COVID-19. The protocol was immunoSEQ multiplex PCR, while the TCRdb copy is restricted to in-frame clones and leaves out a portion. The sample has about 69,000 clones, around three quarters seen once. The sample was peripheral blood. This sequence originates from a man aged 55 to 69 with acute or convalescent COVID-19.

The CDR3, as DNA: TGCGCCAGCAGCTCTCTGACAGGGACTGGAAACACCATATATTTT. This codes for CASSSLTGTGNTIYF. V gene TRBV5-1 combines with J gene TRBJ1-3; 7 nucleotides line up with TRBD1. The J segment lost 2 bases and the V segment lost 3 bases, leaving 5 bases of the junction unmatched. This CDR3 is 15 amino acids long. CDR1 and CDR2 (germline): SGHRS, YFSETQ.